The clone carrying this TCR beta chain occurred once. What it binds is unknown. V was shortened by 0 bases and J by 9 bases, with 3 bases between the two germline ends. This CDR3 is 11 amino acids long. CDR1 is MGHRA and CDR2 is YSYEKL in the germline V gene. This entry comes from a study of CD8+ T cells in alopecia areata. Overall study: Affected scalp percentage determined the severity score of treated patients.

Findings and limits, study-wide: In scalp, tofacitinib significantly decreased clonality and expanded CD8+ clones among the top 100. Clonality in lesional scalp, especially alopecia totalis/universalis, exceeded that of normal scalp. Scalp and blood retained many expanded lesional clones during tofacitinib.

Treatment meaning: oral pan-JAK inhibitor, 5-10 mg twice daily. Following extraction, RNA underwent reverse transcription to cDNA, which served as the sequencing template. Assay: immunoSEQ multiplex PCR; the TCRdb copy retains only in-frame clones and omits some. The table records around 100,000 clones, 55% to 75% of them present only once. The origin of this receptor is a human donor with alopecia areata. This chain links TRBV4-1 with TRBJ2-1; D not resolved. The sample in question was CD8+ T cells sorted from blood, obtained at approximately week 60, from a patient treated with tofacitinib. CDR3 sequence: CASSQESEQFF. CDR3 bases: TGCGCCAGCAGCCAAGAAAGTGAGCAGTTCTTC.